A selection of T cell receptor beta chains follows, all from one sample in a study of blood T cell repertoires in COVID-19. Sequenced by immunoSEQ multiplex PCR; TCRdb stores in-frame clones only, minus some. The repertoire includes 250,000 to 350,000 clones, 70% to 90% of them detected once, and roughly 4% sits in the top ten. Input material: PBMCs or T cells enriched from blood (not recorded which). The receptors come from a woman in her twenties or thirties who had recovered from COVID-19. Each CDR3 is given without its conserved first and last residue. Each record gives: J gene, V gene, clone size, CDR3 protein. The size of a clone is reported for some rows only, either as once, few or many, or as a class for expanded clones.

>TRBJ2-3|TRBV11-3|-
ASSSPGTSTDTQY
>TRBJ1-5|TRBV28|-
ASSFADQPQH
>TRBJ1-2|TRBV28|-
ASSGTDRVGGYT
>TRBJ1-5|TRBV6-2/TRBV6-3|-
ASSYFGTGWQPQH
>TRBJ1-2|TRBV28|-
ASSNLTGGNYGYT
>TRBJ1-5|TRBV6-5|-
ASRVDRSGNQPQH
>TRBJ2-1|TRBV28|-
ASAPLGTLITSSYNEQF
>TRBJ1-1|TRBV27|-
ASRRQNTEAF
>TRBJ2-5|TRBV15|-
ATSTPTGIETQY
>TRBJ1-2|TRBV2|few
ASTSRFDYGYT
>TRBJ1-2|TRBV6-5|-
ASTQTPEGGYGYT
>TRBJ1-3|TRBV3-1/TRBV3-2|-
ASSRGSGNTIY
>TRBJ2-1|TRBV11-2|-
ASSLAASGRGYEQF
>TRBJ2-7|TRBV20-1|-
SASYYSNLSYEQY
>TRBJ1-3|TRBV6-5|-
ASIPGGHFNTIY
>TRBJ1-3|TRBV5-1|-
ASSLVGGGYGNTIY
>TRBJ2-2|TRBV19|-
ATQNQNTGELF
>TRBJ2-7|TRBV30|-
AWGPKTRGQY
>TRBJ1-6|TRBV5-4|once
ASSLGQGAYNSPLH
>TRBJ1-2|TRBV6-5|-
ASSYREDYGYT
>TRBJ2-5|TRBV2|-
ATNRGLAGETQY
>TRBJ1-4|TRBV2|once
ASRGGGEEKLF
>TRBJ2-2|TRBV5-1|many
ASSLAGARGGTGELF
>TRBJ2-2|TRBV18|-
ASSLQVRGTGELF
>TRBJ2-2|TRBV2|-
ASAGTSGSPGELF
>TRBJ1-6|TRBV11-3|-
ASSQRTGSYNSPLH
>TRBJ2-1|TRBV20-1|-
SAHRDNEQF
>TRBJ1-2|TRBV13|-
ASSSGTLSYHGYT
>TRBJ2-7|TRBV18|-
ASSPQERDTFYEQY
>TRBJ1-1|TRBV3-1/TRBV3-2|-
ASSQDPGTVIMNTEAF
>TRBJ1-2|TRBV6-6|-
ASTGQGQNYGYT
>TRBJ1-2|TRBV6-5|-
ASSYRGGGDNYGYT
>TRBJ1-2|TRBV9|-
ASSVGADGYT
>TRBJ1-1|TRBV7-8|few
ASSLEEYTEAF
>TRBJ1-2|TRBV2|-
ASGIWQGAQDGYT
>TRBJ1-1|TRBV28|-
ASSPRGGTEAF
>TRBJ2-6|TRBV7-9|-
ASSFSGSTKSGANVLT
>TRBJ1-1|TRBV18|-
ASSPSGFEAF
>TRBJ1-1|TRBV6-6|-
ASSDALRDTEAF
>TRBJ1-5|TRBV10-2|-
ASSDIQGSRQPQH
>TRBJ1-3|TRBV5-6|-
ASSWGQGGRNTIY
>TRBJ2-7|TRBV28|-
ASSWGTGGYEQY
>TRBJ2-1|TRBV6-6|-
ASLPGLAGGNEQF
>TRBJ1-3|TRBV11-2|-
ASSPGGHGNTIY
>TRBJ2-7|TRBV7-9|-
ASSLPDRDEQY
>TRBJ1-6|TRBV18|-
ASSPQGQGNSPLH
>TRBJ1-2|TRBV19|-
ASFGRGLNYGYT
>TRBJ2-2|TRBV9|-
ASSRRNEGELF
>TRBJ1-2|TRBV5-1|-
ASSAGTSNYGYT
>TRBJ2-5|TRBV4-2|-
ASSQASGTGTGEETQY
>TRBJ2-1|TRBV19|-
ASTRRGGNNEQF
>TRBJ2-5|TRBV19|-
ASSMLRGETQY
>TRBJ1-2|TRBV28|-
ASSYTGFGYT
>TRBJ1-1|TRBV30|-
AWSLEMNTEAF
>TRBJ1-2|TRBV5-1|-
ASSYGGQLNYGYT
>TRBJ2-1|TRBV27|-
ASSSLAEYNEQF
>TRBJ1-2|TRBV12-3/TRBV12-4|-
ASSSGTGTHT
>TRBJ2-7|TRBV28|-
ASSPRTSGSYYEQY